One and the same sample provided the 10 T cell receptor beta chains below, sequenced in a study of cytomegalovirus exposure and HLA in healthy donors. The PCR used 60 Vbeta and 13 Jbeta primers. Here immunoSEQ multiplex PCR was the method, and the copy in TCRdb shows in-frame clones only, minus some. Recorded for this sample: more than 110,000 clones. The sequenced material came from PBMCs. All receptors derive from a man in his forties in good health and CMV-seronegative.

This chain connects TRBV7-9 to TRBJ1-1, with D hard to call. The CDR3 runs 13 residues. Trimming pared 5 bases from V and 2 bases from J, leaving 9 bases between. Germline V lookup: CDR1 SEHNR, CDR2 FQNEAQ (reference sequence). This CDR3 is CASSEAANTEAFF. CDR3 DNA: TGTGCCAGCAGCGAGGCGGCAAACACTGAAGCTTTCTTT.

In nucleotides, the CDR3 is TGTGCCAGCAGGCCGGGACAGGGGAAAGGGTACGAGCAGTACTTC. Translation gives CASRPGQGKGYEQYF. This rearrangement joins TRBV6-6 to TRBJ2-7; TRBD1 agrees at 10 bases. Looked up from germline, CDR1 is MNHNY and CDR2 is SVGAGI (reference sequence). Losses at the gene ends were 6 bases for V and 4 bases for J; bases not matched to a gene: 9. The length of the CDR3 is 15 residues.

To note about this clone: Other DNA variants within this sample encode the same CDR3. The V and J genes are TRBV19 and TRBJ1-2; TRBD1 agrees at 8 bases. The CDR3 runs to 14 residues. The germline gives CDR1 LNHDA, CDR2 SQIVND (reference sequence). The V segment lost 3 bases and the J segment 2 bases; nucleotides outside the gene matches: 2. CDR3 amino acids: CASSIDRGNYGYTF. The CDR3 nucleotides read TGTGCCAGTAGTATTGACAGGGGAAACTATGGCTACACCTTC.

The chain joins TRBV7-9 to TRBJ2-7, with D perhaps TRBD1 (6 bases). The germline V and J ends were trimmed by 4 bases and 5 bases, with 15 bases remaining between them. Germline CDR1 SEHNR, CDR2 FQNEAQ (reference sequence). The CDR3 loop spans 14 amino acids. The CDR3: CASSSEQGSHEQYF. The CDR3 DNA reads TGTGCCAGCAGCTCCGAACAGGGCTCGCACGAGCAGTACTTC.

About this clone: Other DNA sequences in this specimen translate into the identical CDR3. This rearrangement joins TRBV28 to TRBJ1-5, with D perhaps TRBD1 (6 bases). Germline assignment: CDR1 MDHEN and CDR2 SYDVKM. CDR3 length: 14 amino acids. Trimming stripped 5 bases from V and 5 bases from J, with 13 bases between. Here the CDR3 reads CASSPGQNHQPQHF. In DNA form, the CDR3 reads TGTGCCAGCAGTCCCGGACAGAACCATCAGCCCCAGCATTTT.

The rearrangement uses TRBV21-1 and TRBJ1-6; the D call of TRBD1 is as the table states it, not checked on the DNA. TRBV21-1 counts as a pseudogene. The CDR3 runs 13 residues. The CDR3 coding sequence is TGTGCCAGACCGGCAGGGGGGAATTCACCCCTCCACTTT. This sequence encodes CARPAGGNSPLHF.

The chain couples TRBV28 to TRBJ2-7; 8 nucleotides agree with TRBD1. V gave up 2 bases and J gave up 10 bases; unmatched junction bases: 7. The CDR3 is made up of 13 amino acids. In germline, CDR1 is MDHEN, CDR2 SYDVKM. The CDR3 DNA follows: TGTGCCAGCAGTTTAGTAGGCAGGGGGCAACAGTACTTC. It specifies CASSLVGRGQQYF.

V and J are TRBV4-1 and TRBJ2-7, with 8 bases fitting TRBD1. CDR1 is MGHRA, CDR2 YSYEKL, per germline. The CDR3 runs 13 residues. The ends lost 4 bases at V and 7 bases at J; junction bases unmatched: 6. This CDR3 is CASSRGQGVEQYF. CDR3 coding DNA: TGCGCCAGCAGCCGCGGACAGGGAGTAGAGCAGTACTTC.

This chain connects TRBV4-3 to TRBJ1-2, with D uncertain. From germline, CDR1 is LGHNA and CDR2 YSLEER. Trimming shortened V by 0 bases and J by 5 bases, and 13 bases separated the two germline ends. CDR3 length: 15 residues. DNA of the CDR3: TGCGCCAGCAGCCAAGATGAGTTCCCCCTTTATGGCTACACCTTC. Protein: CASSQDEFPLYGYTF.

Written as DNA, the CDR3 is TGTGCCAGCGCAAGGGACAAGACCTACGAGCAGTACTTC. As protein: CASARDKTYEQYF. This chain uses TRBV27 with TRBJ2-7; possible D gene TRBD1, 6 bases. Deletions cut 8 bases from V and 2 bases from J, with 13 bases between. The CDR3 extends over 13 amino acids. CDR1 and CDR2 from the germline V gene are MNHEY and SMNVEV (reference sequence).